These T cell receptor beta chains were read from a single sample in a study of shared clonotypes between healthy human individuals. TCRdb's table, derived via immunoSEQ multiplex PCR, lists solely in-frame clones and lacks some. The table has about 2 million clones, less than 95% seen once. The sequenced sample consisted of naive CD8+ T cells sorted from blood. Receptors originate from a man aged 18 to 35 in good health. Both conserved end residues are part of each CDR3. D genes are given only for firm matches. Expanded clones get a size class; other rows say once, few or many, or leave the size out.

J gene,D gene,clone size,V gene,CDR3 DNA,CDR3 protein
TRBJ2-5,.,.,TRBV12-5,TGTGCTAGTGGTTTTTCGGAGACCCAGTACTTC,CASGFSETQYF
TRBJ2-1,.,.,TRBV2,TGTGCCAGCAGTCCCGACGGGGATGAGCAGTTCTTC,CASSPDGDEQFF
TRBJ2-7,.,.,TRBV28,TGTGCCAGCAGCCCCCGGAAAGGGGGAGCGACTTACGAGCAGTACTTC,CASSPRKGGATYEQYF
TRBJ2-7,TRBD2,.,TRBV7-2,TGTGCCAGCAGCCTCCACGCCGGGACTAGCGTTTACGAGCAGTACTTC,CASSLHAGTSVYEQYF
TRBJ2-7,.,.,TRBV13,TGTGCCAGCAGCGCCCGGGACTCCGAGCAGTACTTC,CASSARDSEQYF
TRBJ2-5,.,.,TRBV9,TGTGCCACCTCACGCTGGCCCGAAGAGACCCAGTACTTC,CATSRWPEETQYF
TRBJ2-7,.,.,TRBV14,TGTGCCAGCAGCCAAGCCCTTCTCCCCTACGAGCAGTACTTC,CASSQALLPYEQYF
TRBJ1-4,.,.,TRBV29-1,TGCAGCGTTAGCAGGGTTGACGGTGAAAAACTGTTTTTT,CSVSRVDGEKLFF
TRBJ1-1,.,.,TRBV27,TGTGCCAGCAAGGCGGGAATGAACACTGAAGCTTTCTTT,CASKAGMNTEAFF
TRBJ1-2,.,.,TRBV11-2,TGTGCCAGCAGCTTGGCAAAGGGGGTTGGGGTCGGAAATGGCTACACCTTC,CASSLAKGVGVGNGYTF
TRBJ2-7,TRBD1,.,TRBV7-9,TGTGCCAGCAGCTTTCGACAGGGAGACTACGAGCAGTACTTC,CASSFRQGDYEQYF
TRBJ1-4,.,.,TRBV27,TGTGCCAGCAGTTATATCCGGGAAAAACTGTTTTTT,CASSYIREKLFF
TRBJ1-1,.,.,TRBV6-6,TGTGCCAGCAACACGGGGGGTTCTGAAGCTTTCTTT,CASNTGGSEAFF
TRBJ2-3,TRBD1,.,TRBV7-8,TGTGCCAGCAGCTTCCTACAGGGGTATGGGACAGATACGCAGTATTTT,CASSFLQGYGTDTQYF
TRBJ2-1,.,.,TRBV27,TGTGCCAGCAGTTTAGACGGGTGGAATGAGCAGTTCTTC,CASSLDGWNEQFF
TRBJ1-1,TRBD1,.,TRBV27,TGTGCCAGCAGTCCGGGACAGGGAGTCTCGGCGAACACTGAAGCTTTCTTT,CASSPGQGVSANTEAFF
TRBJ2-7,.,.,TRBV30,TGTGCCTGGAGTTCCGGGGCAGGGTTCGCCGAGCAGTACTTC,CAWSSGAGFAEQYF
TRBJ2-1,.,.,TRBV2,TGTGCCAGCAGTGAGGGAGTCGAGGGAGCCTTATATGAGCAGTTCTTC,CASSEGVEGALYEQFF
TRBJ2-1,TRBD1,.,TRBV6-5,TGTGCCAGCAGTTACTCTGACAGGGGCCCCTACAATGAGCAGTTCTTC,CASSYSDRGPYNEQFF
TRBJ2-6,.,few,TRBV7-2,TGTGCCAGCAGCCCTCGGGCGGCATCTGGGGCCAACGTCCTGACTTTC,CASSPRAASGANVLTF
TRBJ2-7,TRBD1,few,TRBV28,TGTGCCAGCAGGTCCCGGGACAGGGGCGAGCAGTACTTC,CASRSRDRGEQYF
TRBJ2-7,TRBD1,.,TRBV7-9,TGTGCCAGCAGCTCTACTCCCGGGACAGGGGCCTACGAGCAGTACTTC,CASSSTPGTGAYEQYF
TRBJ2-7,TRBD1,few,TRBV7-9,TGTGCCAGCAGCCCGGGACAGCTCTACGAGCAGTACTTC,CASSPGQLYEQYF
TRBJ2-7,.,.,TRBV4-1,TGCGCCAGCAGCCAAGACGAAGGGGGTCGGGGCGAGCAGTACTTC,CASSQDEGGRGEQYF
TRBJ1-1,.,.,TRBV21-1,TGTGCCAGCGAACTTGAAGGGGTTCCTCGCACTGAAGCTTTCTTT,CASELEGVPRTEAFF
TRBJ2-1,.,.,TRBV27,TGTGCCAGCAGTTTATTAGGGGCTCTAGCCGGCGAGCAGTTCTTC,CASSLLGALAGEQFF
TRBJ2-7,TRBD2,.,TRBV6-1,TGTGCCAGCAGTGAAGCAGGGGACTACTACGAGCAGTACTTC,CASSEAGDYYEQYF
TRBJ1-2,TRBD1,.,TRBV9,TGTGCCAGCAGCGCACAGGGGGACTATGGCTACACCTTC,CASSAQGDYGYTF
TRBJ2-5,.,.,TRBV11-2,TGTGCCAGCAGCTTAGGGGCCCTAGAGACCCAAGAGACCCAGTACTTC,CASSLGALETQETQYF
TRBJ1-3,TRBD1,.,TRBV5-1,TGCGCCCGAGGCCGGACAGGTCTCAACACCATATATTTT,CARGRTGLNTIYF
TRBJ2-3,TRBD1,.,TRBV6-1,TGTGCCAGCAGTAGGACAGGGATAAGCACAGATACGCAGTATTTT,CASSRTGISTDTQYF
TRBJ1-5,.,.,TRBV7-9,TGTGCCAGCAGCTTATCACCACAGGTTAATAGCAATCAGCCCCAGCATTTT,CASSLSPQVNSNQPQHF
TRBJ2-7,TRBD2,.,TRBV29-1,TGCAGCGTTGAATGGTCGAGCGGGGCAATATACGAGCAGTACTTC,CSVEWSSGAIYEQYF
TRBJ2-7,.,.,TRBV4-1,TGCGCCAGCAGCCAAGAATACAGTGTGTATTACGAGCAGTACTTC,CASSQEYSVYYEQYF
TRBJ1-5,TRBD1,.,TRBV27,TGTGCCAGCAGTGAAGACAGGGGGCTCGGTCAGCCCCAGCATTTT,CASSEDRGLGQPQHF
TRBJ2-5,.,.,TRBV9,TGTGCCAGCAGCGTAGTCGGGGGACAAGAGACCCAGTACTTC,CASSVVGGQETQYF
TRBJ2-7,TRBD1,.,TRBV9,TGTGCCAGCAGCTCCGGGACAGGGGTCTACGAGCAGTACTTC,CASSSGTGVYEQYF
TRBJ2-7,TRBD1,.,TRBV2,TGTGCCAGCAGGGAAACAGGGACAGGCCTGCGGTACGAGCAGTACTTC,CASRETGTGLRYEQYF
TRBJ2-7,TRBD1,.,TRBV4-1,TGCGCCAGCAGCCAAGATAAGGGACAGTACGAGCAGTACTTC,CASSQDKGQYEQYF
TRBJ2-3,.,.,TRBV9,TGTGCCAGCAGCGTAGACAGGACTGGAAGGACAGATACGCAGTATTTT,CASSVDRTGRTDTQYF
TRBJ1-1,.,once,TRBV9,TGTGCCAGCAGCACAGCAGTCTGGACTGAAGCTTTCTTT,CASSTAVWTEAFF
TRBJ1-5,.,.,TRBV6-5,TGTGCCAGCAGTCCGGACGGGACTCATCAGCCCCAGCATTTT,CASSPDGTHQPQHF
TRBJ2-7,TRBD2,.,TRBV4-1,TGCGCCAGCTCCCTAGCGGACTGGGGCGAGCAGTACTTC,CASSLADWGEQYF
TRBJ1-1,.,.,TRBV28,TGTGCCAGCAGATTCACCTCGGGGGTGAACACTGAAGCTTTCTTT,CASRFTSGVNTEAFF
TRBJ2-7,TRBD2,.,TRBV4-3,TGCGCCAGCAGCCAAGGACTAGCAAGCGAGCAGTACTTC,CASSQGLASEQYF
TRBJ2-1,TRBD2,medium-sized,TRBV2,TGTGCCAGCAGTGCCGGGCCCAGCGGGAGCTACAATGAGCAGTTCTTC,CASSAGPSGSYNEQFF
TRBJ1-2,TRBD1,.,TRBV27,TGTGCCAGCAGTGTCACAGGGGGCAGCTATGGCTACACCTTC,CASSVTGGSYGYTF
TRBJ2-7,TRBD1,.,TRBV7-9,TGTGCCAGCAGCCCGACAGGGGGCCTCGACTACGAGCAGTACTTC,CASSPTGGLDYEQYF
TRBJ1-1,.,.,TRBV7-9,TGTGCCAGCAGCCGAGGGGACACTGAAGCTTTCTTT,CASSRGDTEAFF
TRBJ1-2,.,once,TRBV7-9,TGTGCCAGCAGCCCGTCGGAGGGGTTCTATGGCTACACCTTC,CASSPSEGFYGYTF
TRBJ2-3,TRBD2,.,TRBV7-9,TGTGCCAGCAGCTTATTTAGCGGGGGGATCCGCACAGATACGCAGTATTTT,CASSLFSGGIRTDTQYF
TRBJ2-3,TRBD2,.,TRBV6-5,TGTGCCAGCAGTTACTCGGGCGGGGGAAACCTCGATACGCAGTATTTT,CASSYSGGGNLDTQYF
TRBJ1-5,.,.,TRBV10-1,TGCGCCAGCAGTCAAGGGGAAGGACCCCAGCATTTT,CASSQGEGPQHF
TRBJ1-2,.,.,TRBV5-6,TGTGCCAGCACCCTTACTAACTATGGCTACACCTTC,CASTLTNYGYTF
TRBJ1-5,.,.,TRBV4-3,TGCGCCAGCAGCCAAGGTTTTCATAGCAATCAGCCCCAGCATTTT,CASSQGFHSNQPQHF
TRBJ1-2,.,once,TRBV5-4,TGTGCCAGCAGGGGGGACGGCAAAAACTATGGCTACACCTTC,CASRGDGKNYGYTF
TRBJ2-1,TRBD1,.,TRBV19,TGTGCCAGTAGTATTGGGACAGGGGCTGGTTATGAGCAGTTCTTC,CASSIGTGAGYEQFF